This paragraph reports one T cell receptor beta chain. Its antigen remains unknown. This entry comes from a study of T-cell memory formation after mild COVID-19. Study context: Clusters of TCRs were largely donor specific.

Constant-segment-primed 5'RACE gave TCR alpha and TCR beta cDNA libraries with sample barcodes and UMIs. MiXCR, run by TCRdb on the 5' RACE reads, gives a single entry per CDR3 protein. The repertoire holds a few hundred thousand distinct CDR3 sequences, with around 14% as singletons. Points from the study as a whole: Cross-reactive memory appears to have joined, as suggested by some responding clones showing up in pre-infection memory. Clones shrinking from day 15 to 85 showed even CD4/CD8 mixes; later expanders tilted CD4+.

The V end was cut by 0 bases, the J end by 4 bases, with 6 bases between. Per germline, CDR1 DFQATT and CDR2 SNEGSKA (reference sequence). The CDR3 has 13 residues. The TCR was taken from a man between 18 and 35 years old who had mild COVID-19 (a few samples of this study predate the infection). Cell type and time point are not known. The V call is TRBV20-1, the J call TRBJ1-4; no firm D call. Sequences were obtained from PBMCs or a T cell subset sorted from them (not recorded which). This CDR3 reads CSARDQNNEKLFF. CDR3 coding DNA: TGCAGTGCTAGAGATCAAAATAATGAAAAACTGTTTTTT.